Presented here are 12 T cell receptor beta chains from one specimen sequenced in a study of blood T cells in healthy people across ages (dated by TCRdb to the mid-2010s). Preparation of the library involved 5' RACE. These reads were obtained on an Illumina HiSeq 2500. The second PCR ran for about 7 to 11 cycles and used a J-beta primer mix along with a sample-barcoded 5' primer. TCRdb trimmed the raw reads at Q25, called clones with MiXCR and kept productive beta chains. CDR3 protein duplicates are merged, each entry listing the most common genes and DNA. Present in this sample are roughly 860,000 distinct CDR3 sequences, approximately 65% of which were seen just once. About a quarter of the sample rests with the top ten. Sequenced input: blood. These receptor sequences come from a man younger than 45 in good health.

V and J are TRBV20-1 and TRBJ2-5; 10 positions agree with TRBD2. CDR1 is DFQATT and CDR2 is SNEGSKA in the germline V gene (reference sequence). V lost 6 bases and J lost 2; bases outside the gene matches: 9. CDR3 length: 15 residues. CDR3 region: CSAQSGGARQETQYF. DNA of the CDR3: TGCAGTGCGCAGAGCGGGGGGGCACGGCAAGAGACCCAGTACTTC.

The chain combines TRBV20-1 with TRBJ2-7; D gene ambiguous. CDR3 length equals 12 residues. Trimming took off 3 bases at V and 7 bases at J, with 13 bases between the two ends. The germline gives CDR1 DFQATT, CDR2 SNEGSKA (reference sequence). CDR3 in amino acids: CSARGQWWEQYF. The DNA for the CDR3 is TGCAGTGCTAGGGGCCAATGGTGGGAGCAGTACTTC.

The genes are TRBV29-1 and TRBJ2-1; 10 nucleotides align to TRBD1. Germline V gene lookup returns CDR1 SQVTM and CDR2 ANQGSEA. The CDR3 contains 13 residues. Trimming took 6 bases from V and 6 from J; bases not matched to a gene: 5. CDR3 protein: CSVGDRGGNEQFF. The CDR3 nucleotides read TGCAGCGTCGGGGACAGGGGTGGCAATGAGCAGTTCTTC.

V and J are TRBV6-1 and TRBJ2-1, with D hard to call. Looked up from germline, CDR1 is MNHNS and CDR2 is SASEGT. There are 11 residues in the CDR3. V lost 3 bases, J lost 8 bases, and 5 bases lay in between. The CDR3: CASSDLYEQFF. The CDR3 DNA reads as TGTGCCAGCAGTGACTTGTATGAGCAGTTCTTC.

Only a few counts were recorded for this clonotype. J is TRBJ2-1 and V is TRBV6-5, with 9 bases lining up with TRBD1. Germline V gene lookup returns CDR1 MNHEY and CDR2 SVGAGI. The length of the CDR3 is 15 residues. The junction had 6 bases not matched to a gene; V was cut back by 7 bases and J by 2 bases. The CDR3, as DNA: TGTGCCAGCACCCCGACAGGGGGTCCCTACAATGAGCAGTTCTTC. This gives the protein CASTPTGGPYNEQFF.

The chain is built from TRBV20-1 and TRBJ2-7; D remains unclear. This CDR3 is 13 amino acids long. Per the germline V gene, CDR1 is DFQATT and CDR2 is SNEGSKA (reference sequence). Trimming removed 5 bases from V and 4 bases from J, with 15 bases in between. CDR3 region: CSAGAPPWYEQYF. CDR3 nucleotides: TGCAGTGCTGGAGCGCCTCCTTGGTACGAGCAGTACTTC.

The CDR3 is CASSLPGLAGGTNTGELFF. CDR3 in DNA: TGTGCCAGCAGCTTACCGGGACTAGCGGGGGGAACGAACACCGGGGAGCTGTTTTTT. This chain joins TRBV7-2 and TRBJ2-2, with 15 bases aligning to TRBD2. The CDR3 is made up of 19 amino acids. V gave up 2 bases and J gave up 0 bases; unmatched junction bases: 4. The germline CDR1 and CDR2 sequences are SGHTA and FQGNSA.

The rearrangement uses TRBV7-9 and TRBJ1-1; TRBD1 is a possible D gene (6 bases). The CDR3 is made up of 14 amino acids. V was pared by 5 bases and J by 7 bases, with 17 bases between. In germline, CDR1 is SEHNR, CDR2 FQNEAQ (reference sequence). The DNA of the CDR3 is TGTGCCAGCAGCCGGGACACCCGAAAGGATGAAGCTTTCTTT. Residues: CASSRDTRKDEAFF.

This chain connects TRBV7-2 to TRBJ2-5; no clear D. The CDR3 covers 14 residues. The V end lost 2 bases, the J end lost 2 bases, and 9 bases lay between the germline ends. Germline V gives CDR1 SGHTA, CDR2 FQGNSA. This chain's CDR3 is CASSLQVLQETQYF. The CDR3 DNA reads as TGTGCCAGCAGCTTACAAGTGCTTCAAGAGACCCAGTACTTC.

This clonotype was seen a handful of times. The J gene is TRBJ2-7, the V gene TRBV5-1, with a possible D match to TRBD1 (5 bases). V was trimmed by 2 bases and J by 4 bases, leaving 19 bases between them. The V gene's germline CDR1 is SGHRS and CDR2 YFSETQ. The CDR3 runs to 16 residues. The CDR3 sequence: CASSLGVFGGEYEQYF. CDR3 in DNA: TGCGCCAGCAGCTTAGGGGTCTTTGGTGGGGAATACGAGCAGTACTTC.

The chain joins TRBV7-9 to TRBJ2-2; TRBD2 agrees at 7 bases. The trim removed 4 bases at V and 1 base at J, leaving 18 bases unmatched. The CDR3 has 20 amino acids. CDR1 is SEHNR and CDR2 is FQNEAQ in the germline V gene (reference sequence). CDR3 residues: CASSYRPTSWASGNTGELFF. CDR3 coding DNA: TGTGCCAGCAGCTACCGGCCTACGTCTTGGGCTAGCGGGAACACCGGGGAGCTGTTTTTT.

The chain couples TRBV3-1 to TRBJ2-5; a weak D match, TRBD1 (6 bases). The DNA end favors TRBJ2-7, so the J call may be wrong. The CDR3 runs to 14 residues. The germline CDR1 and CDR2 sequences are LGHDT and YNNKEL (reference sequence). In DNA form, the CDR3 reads TGTGCCAGCAGCCGCCGACAGGTTGGAGACGAGCAGTACTTC. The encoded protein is CASSRRQVGDEQYF.